Presented here are 24 T cell receptor beta chains from one specimen sequenced in a study of blood T cell repertoires in COVID-19. Measured with immunoSEQ multiplex PCR; TCRdb has only the in-frame clones, and not every one. This table has about 76,000 clones, roughly 89% appearing once. Sequences were obtained from peripheral blood. The receptors shown here come from a human donor in a cohort sampled during active COVID-19.

This chain joins TRBV6-6 and TRBJ1-2; D is unclear. V was shortened by 5 bases and J by 1 base, with 14 bases between the two germline ends. Germline values: CDR1 MNHNY, CDR2 SVGAGI (reference sequence). This CDR3 has 15 residues. CDR3 residues: CASSSPSGVNYGYTF. The CDR3 nucleotides are TGTGCCAGCAGTAGCCCATCCGGGGTTAACTATGGCTACACCTTC.

In DNA form, the CDR3 reads TGTGCCAGCAGCTTCGGAGGCGCGGCCTACAATGAGCAGTTCTTC. Translation: CASSFGGAAYNEQFF. The V and J genes are TRBV7-8 and TRBJ2-1; TRBD2 is a possible D gene (5 bases). Trimming left V 3 bases short and J 2 bases short, with 11 bases between. Per the germline V gene, CDR1 is SGHVS and CDR2 is FQNEAQ. The CDR3 spans 15 residues.

This clone was seen a few times. The gene calls are TRBV2 and TRBJ1-5, with TRBD1 matching over 10 bases. V dropped 8 bases and J dropped 2; count of bases not matched to a gene: 3. This CDR3 region has 14 residues. Germline CDR1 SNHLY, CDR2 FYNNEI. CDR3: CASGGTGGNQPQHF. Written as DNA, the CDR3 is TGTGCCAGCGGCGGGACAGGGGGCAATCAGCCCCAGCATTTT. The full variable domain, its missing parts supplied by reference TRBV2 and TRBJ1-5, is EPEVTQTPSHQVTQMGQEVILRCVPISNHLYFYWYRQILGQKVEFLVSFYNNEISEKSEIFDDQFSVERPDGSNFTLKIRSTKLEDSAMYFCASGGTGGNQPQHFGDGTRLSIL.

This clone has more than one count but fewer than ten. The genes are TRBV5-1 and TRBJ2-2; possibly TRBD2 for D (6 bases). V was trimmed by 2 bases and J by 5 bases, leaving 13 bases between them. This CDR3 has 15 residues. The germline gives CDR1 SGHRS, CDR2 YFSETQ. CDR3 residues: CASSFGTPATGELFF. The CDR3 nucleotides are TGCGCCAGCAGCTTCGGGACTCCTGCGACCGGGGAGCTGTTTTTT. The whole variable domain, remainder taken from reference TRBV5-1 and TRBJ2-2, is KAGVTQTPRYLIKTRGQQVTLSCSPISGHRSVSWYQQTPGQGLQFLFEYFSETQRNKGNFPGRFSGRQFSNSRSEMNVSTLELGDSALYLCASSFGTPATGELFFGEGSRLTVL.

The chain uses TRBV19 and TRBJ1-4; D unclear. Germline lookup yields CDR1 LNHDA and CDR2 SQIVND (reference sequence). The CDR3 consists of 15 residues. The V gene lost 6 bases and the J gene lost 10 bases, with 21 bases spanning the gap. The CDR3 coding sequence is TGTGCCAGTAGAAACACGGACGGCGGTCGGGGAAAACTGTTTTTT. It translates to CASRNTDGGRGKLFF.

J is TRBJ1-6 and V is TRBV7-9, with TRBD1 matching 7 bases. Losses at the gene ends were 5 bases for V and 11 bases for J; bases not matched to a gene: 6. Per the germline V gene, CDR1 is SEHNR and CDR2 is FQNEAQ (reference sequence). The CDR3 sequence is 13 residues long. CDR3 protein: CASSADRDTPLHF. Written as DNA, the CDR3 is TGTGCCAGCAGCGCCGACAGGGATACACCCCTCCACTTT.

This clone was found once. The J gene is TRBJ2-7, the V gene TRBV12-5; 11 nucleotides agree with TRBD2. There are 15 residues in the CDR3. Trimming at V came to 7 bases and at J to 4 bases, leaving 9 bases not matched to a gene. Germline V gene data show CDR1 as LGHNT and CDR2 as FRNRAP. DNA for the CDR3: TGTGCTAGTGCCGGCCTAGCGGGGGGAATGTACGAGCAGTACTTC. It yields the protein CASAGLAGGMYEQYF.

The CDR3 DNA follows: TGTGCCAGCAGCCCACTAGCGGGGGGGCCGAGCACCGGGGAGCTGTTTTTT. Translating it yields CASSPLAGGPSTGELFF. The V gene is TRBV7-9, the J gene TRBJ2-2; 13 bases fit TRBD2. CDR1 is SEHNR and CDR2 is FQNEAQ in the germline V gene (reference sequence). The CDR3 contains 17 residues. The V segment lost 5 bases and the J segment 4 bases; nucleotides outside the gene matches: 7. Looking up the rest from reference TRBV7-9 and TRBJ2-2 gives the full variable domain: DTGVSQNPRHKITKRGQNVTFRCDPISEHNRLYWYRQTLGQGPEFLTYFQNEAQLEKSRLLSDRFSAERPKGSFSTLEIQRTEQGDSAMYLCASSPLAGGPSTGELFFGEGSRLTVL.

The chain joins TRBV27 to TRBJ2-2, with D possibly TRBD2 on 6 matching bases. Trimming shortened V by 5 bases and J by 4 bases, and 29 bases separated the two germline ends. CDR3 length equals 20 residues. Germline V gene sequence: CDR1 MNHEY, CDR2 SMNVEV (reference sequence). The CDR3 DNA reads as TGTGCCAGCAGTAAAGGGAAGGGACTGAGCTCGCCCCCGAGCACCGGGGAGCTGTTTTTT. Its translation: CASSKGKGLSSPPSTGELFF.

CDR3 sequence reads: CASSVGGLAGPNNEQFF. The CDR3 nucleotides read TGTGCCAGCAGCGTAGGGGGACTAGCGGGGCCGAACAATGAGCAGTTCTTC. The chain uses TRBV9 and TRBJ2-1; TRBD2 agrees at 13 bases. The CDR3 loop spans 17 amino acids. CDR1 is SGDLS and CDR2 is YYNGEE in the germline V gene. V lost 0 bases to trimming and J lost 5 bases; unmatched junction nucleotides: 5.

This chain connects TRBV3-1 (or the pseudogene TRBV3-2) to TRBJ2-1, with 10 positions matching TRBD2. The J segment lost 4 bases and the V segment lost 0 bases, leaving 6 bases of the junction unmatched. Germline V gene lookup returns CDR1 LGHDT and CDR2 YNNKEL (reference sequence). The CDR3 is made up of 17 amino acids. This CDR3 reads CASSQERGSGGYNEQFF. The CDR3 DNA is TGTGCCAGCAGCCAAGAGAGAGGTAGCGGGGGGTACAATGAGCAGTTCTTC.

The CDR3 loop reads CASAGQGAYNEQFF. The CDR3 DNA sequence: TGTGCCAGCGCCGGTCAGGGGGCCTACAATGAGCAGTTCTTC. The chain carries TRBV16 and TRBJ2-1; 7 nucleotides align to TRBD1. V gave up 8 bases and J gave up 2 bases; unmatched junction bases: 6. The CDR3 is 14 amino acids. From germline, CDR1 is KGHSY and CDR2 FQNENV.

V gene TRBV7-2 combines with J gene TRBJ1-6; no clear D. CDR3 length: 13 residues. Germline V gene data show CDR1 as SGHTA and CDR2 as FQGNSA. Trimming pared 8 bases from V and 6 bases from J, leaving 11 bases between. The CDR3 DNA reads TGTGCCAGCGGGCGCACGGCTAATTCACCCCTCCACTTT. Its protein product is CASGRTANSPLHF. Variable domain in full (rest from reference TRBV7-2 and TRBJ1-6): GAGVSQSPSNKVTEKGKDVELRCDPISGHTALYWYRQSLGQGLEFLIYFQGNSAPDKSGLPSDRFSAERTGGSVSTLTIQRTQQEDSAVYLCASGRTANSPLHFGNGTRLTVT.

This rearrangement joins TRBV3-1 (or the pseudogene TRBV3-2) to TRBJ2-2; D remains ambiguous. The CDR3 contains 14 residues. Trimming left V 2 bases short and J 0 bases short, with 4 bases between. Looked up from germline, CDR1 is LGHDT and CDR2 is YNNKEL (reference sequence). The CDR3 region is CASSQSANTGELFF. The CDR3 DNA is TGTGCCAGCAGCCAATCCGCGAACACCGGGGAGCTGTTTTTT.

This clone was picked up one time. The chain combines TRBV2 with TRBJ1-5; D remains unclear. This CDR3 comprises 13 residues. V lost 2 bases, J lost 6 bases, and 8 bases lay in between. Germline V CDR1 and CDR2: SNHLY, FYNNEI. The CDR3 nucleotides read TGTGCCAGCAGTGAACTGGGGAGTCAGCCCCAGCATTTT. Protein product: CASSELGSQPQHF.

This clone was seen a single time. The chain uses TRBV7-2 and TRBJ1-1; D is perhaps TRBD1 (5 bases). The germline V gene has CDR1 SGHTA and CDR2 FQGNSA. Trimming took off 5 bases at V and 4 bases at J, with 17 bases between the two ends. This CDR3 contains 15 residues. The CDR3 DNA reads TGTGCCAGCAGCCATGGTGGGGCCTTGGGCACTGAAGCTTTCTTT. Amino acids: CASSHGGALGTEAFF.

The rearrangement uses TRBV6-5 and TRBJ1-2, with 12 nucleotides matching TRBD1. This CDR3 region has 13 residues. The germline gives CDR1 MNHEY, CDR2 SVGAGI. J gave up 12 bases and V 5 bases, and 7 bases lay outside the gene matches. The CDR3 sequence is CASSPLGTGGHTF. DNA of the CDR3: TGTGCCAGCAGTCCACTAGGGACAGGGGGCCACACCTTC.

The table lists this clone with a count of one. The V gene is TRBV2, the J gene TRBJ2-3; TRBD2 aligns across 7 bases. Trimming cost V 5 bases and J 6 bases; bases outside gene matches: 11. The CDR3 length is 15 residues. CDR1 is SNHLY, CDR2 FYNNEI, per germline. The CDR3 region is CASSFLAARQDTQYF. DNA for the CDR3: TGTGCCAGCAGTTTCCTAGCGGCCAGGCAGGATACGCAGTATTTT. The whole variable domain, remainder taken from reference TRBV2 and TRBJ2-3, is EPEVTQTPSHQVTQMGQEVILRCVPISNHLYFYWYRQILGQKVEFLVSFYNNEISEKSEIFDDQFSVERPDGSNFTLKIRSTKLEDSAMYFCASSFLAARQDTQYFGPGTRLTVL.

This chain links TRBV19 with TRBJ1-2; 8 nucleotides match TRBD1. Germline V CDR1 and CDR2: LNHDA, SQIVND (reference sequence). J lost 1 base, V lost 7 bases, and 5 bases had no gene match. The CDR3 has 14 amino acids. CDR3 nucleotide sequence: TGTGCCAGTACCTCGACAGGGGTTAACTATGGCTACACCTTC. Its protein is CASTSTGVNYGYTF.

Concerning this clone itself: The junction differs from germline at one of its ends, possibly a read error. The chain joins TRBV5-8 to TRBJ1-5; D unclear. Germline assignment: CDR1 SGHTS and CDR2 YDEGEE. The CDR3 is 17 amino acids. The CDR3 loop is CASRLVTASDSNQPQHF. The CDR3 nucleotides are TGTGCCAGCAGGTTGGTCACGGCCAGCGATAGCAATCAGCCCCAGCATTTT.

This clone was found once. The rearrangement uses TRBV23-1 and TRBJ2-4; possible D gene TRBD2, 6 bases. TRBV23-1 is assigned to the ORF class and has an uncertain function. The CDR3 runs 16 residues. V was pared by 0 bases and J by 2 bases, with 11 bases between. The chain's CDR3 is CASSQSGGLPKNIQYF. The CDR3 DNA is TGCGCCAGCAGTCAATCTGGCGGACTACCCAAAAACATTCAGTACTTC.

The rearrangement uses TRBV11-2 and TRBJ2-6; D remains ambiguous. CDR1 SGHAT and CDR2 FQNNGV come from the germline V gene. Trimming stripped 7 bases from V and 13 bases from J, with 11 bases between. CDR3 length: 11 amino acids. The CDR3: CASTKTEVLTF. The CDR3 nucleotides read TGTGCCAGCACCAAAACGGAGGTCCTGACTTTC.

Only one count was recorded for this clone. The chain employs TRBV10-3 and TRBJ2-5; TRBD2 is a possible D gene (7 bases). The germline V gene has CDR1 ENHRY and CDR2 SYGVKD. V was clipped by 11 bases and J by 3 bases, with 16 bases between them. The CDR3 is 13 residues long. The CDR3 nucleotides read TGTGCCTCCGGAGGGGGGGCCGAAGAGACCCAGTACTTC. Translated, it gives CASGGGAEETQYF.

This clone showed up just once. The V and J genes are TRBV5-1 and TRBJ2-2; D unclear. The germline V gene has CDR1 SGHRS and CDR2 YFSETQ. Trimming cost V 4 bases and J 3 bases, with 4 bases left between them. The CDR3 is 12 residues long. CDR3 sequence: CASSRYTGELFF. In DNA form, the CDR3 reads TGCGCCAGCAGCCGGTACACCGGGGAGCTGTTTTTT.